Each of the 15 T cell receptor beta chains below was sequenced from the same sample in a study of blood T cell repertoires in COVID-19. Sequencing used immunoSEQ multiplex PCR; TCRdb keeps in-frame clones, though not all of them. The sample lists 250,000 or so clones; around 80% were seen once. The material sequenced was peripheral blood. These receptors were taken from a man in his forties who had recovered from COVID-19.

V and J are TRBV6-2 or TRBV6-3 and TRBJ2-1; 7 positions agree with TRBD2. CDR1 is MNHEY and CDR2 is SVGEGT in the germline V gene. Trimming cost V 0 bases and J 13 bases; bases outside gene matches: 9. The CDR3 is made up of 14 amino acids. In DNA, the CDR3 is TGTGCCAGCAGTTACTCGGTTGTTGGGACTATTCAGTTCTTC. This encodes CASSYSVVGTIQFF.

The V and J genes are TRBV5-4 and TRBJ2-7; tentatively, D is TRBD2 (5 bases). The CDR3 sequence is 12 residues long. Per the germline V gene, CDR1 is SGHNT and CDR2 is YYREEE (reference sequence). Trimming left V 6 bases short and J 3 bases short, with 10 bases between. The CDR3 sequence: CASTGINYEQYF. The CDR3, as DNA: TGTGCCAGCACCGGGATTAACTACGAGCAGTACTTC.

The chain combines TRBV5-8 with TRBJ1-2, with 8 bases aligning to TRBD1. Germline CDR1 reads SGHTS; CDR2 reads YDEGEE. This CDR3 region has 18 residues. V was pared by 0 bases and J by 3 bases, with 13 bases of the junction left unmatched. The CDR3 sequence is CASSLAFVRTGMDYGYTF. As DNA, the CDR3 is TGTGCCAGCAGCTTGGCCTTTGTTCGGACAGGGATGGACTATGGCTACACCTTC.

This chain connects TRBV10-3 to TRBJ1-2; tentative D call: TRBD1 (6 bases). V lost 4 bases and J 2 bases, leaving 11 bases between the germline ends. The CDR3 spans 14 residues. CDR1 and CDR2 (germline): ENHRY, SYGVKD. CDR3 sequence: CAISGSTGNYGYTF. For the CDR3, the DNA is TGTGCCATCAGTGGATCGACAGGAAACTATGGCTACACCTTC.

V is TRBV10-2 and J is TRBJ2-3; D is ambiguous. The CDR3 consists of 15 residues. CDR1 is WSHSY and CDR2 is SAAADI in the germline V gene. V gave up 7 bases and J gave up 0 bases, with 14 bases separating them. The CDR3 loop reads CASNWRLPSTDTQYF. The CDR3 DNA is TGCGCCAGCAACTGGCGGTTACCTAGCACAGATACGCAGTATTTT.

The V gene is TRBV9, the J gene TRBJ2-5, with TRBD2 matching over 10 bases. The CDR3 extends over 13 amino acids. The trim removed 3 bases at V and 5 bases at J, leaving 1 base unmatched. Germline V gives CDR1 SGDLS, CDR2 YYNGEE. DNA of the CDR3: TGTGCCAGCAGCGAAGCGGGGGGGGAGACCCAGTACTTC. It translates to CASSEAGGETQYF. Full variable domain (remainder filled in from reference TRBV9 and TRBJ2-5): DSGVTQTPKHLITATGQRVTLRCSPRSGDLSVYWYQQSLDQGLQFLIQYYNGEERAKGNILERFSAQQFPDLHSELNLSSLELGDSALYFCASSEAGGETQYFGPGTRLLVL.

This chain connects TRBV6-2 or TRBV6-3 to TRBJ1-5, with TRBD1 matching 12 bases. CDR1 is MNHEY, CDR2 SVGEGT, per germline. The CDR3 length is 18 residues. Losses at the gene ends were 2 bases for V and 7 bases for J; bases not matched to a gene: 12. This CDR3 reads CASSYVLFGTGGDQPQHF. The CDR3 nucleotides read TGTGCCAGCAGTTACGTACTATTTGGGACAGGGGGCGACCAGCCCCAGCATTTT.

The chain joins TRBV3-1 (or the pseudogene TRBV3-2) to TRBJ2-5; 13 nucleotides line up with TRBD2. Trimming at V came to 8 bases and at J to 4 bases, leaving 7 bases not matched to a gene. From germline, CDR1 is LGHDT and CDR2 YNNKEL (reference sequence). This CDR3 is 15 amino acids long. DNA for the CDR3: TGTGCCAGCCGGACTAGCGGGAGATCGGGAGAGACCCAGTACTTC. Protein product: CASRTSGRSGETQYF.

The chain couples TRBV5-1 to TRBJ1-4; no clear D. CDR1 and CDR2 (germline): SGHRS, YFSETQ. V was trimmed by 0 bases and J by 5 bases, leaving 5 bases between them. The CDR3 consists of 13 residues. The CDR3 DNA is TGCGCCAGCAGCTTGGAGCCAAATGAAAAACTGTTTTTT. This gives the protein CASSLEPNEKLFF.

The chain links TRBV7-9 to TRBJ1-6; D is undetermined. Trimming pared 5 bases from V and 7 bases from J, leaving 12 bases between. CDR3 length: 14 amino acids. Germline V gene data show CDR1 as SEHNR and CDR2 as FQNEAQ (reference sequence). This chain's CDR3 is CASSGVGGNSPLHF. Here the CDR3 DNA reads TGTGCCAGCAGCGGTGTTGGCGGCAATTCACCCCTCCACTTT.

The chain recombines TRBV7-2 with TRBJ2-2, with TRBD1 as a possible D gene (6 bases). Per germline, CDR1 SGHTA and CDR2 FQGNSA. The length of the CDR3 is 13 residues. Trimming removed 4 bases from V and 8 bases from J, with 11 bases in between. In DNA form, the CDR3 reads TGTGCCAGCAGCTCACAAGGGACAGGGGAGCTGTTTTTT. Protein product: CASSSQGTGELFF. Full variable domain (missing parts from reference TRBV7-2 and TRBJ2-2): GAGVSQSPSNKVTEKGKDVELRCDPISGHTALYWYRQSLGQGLEFLIYFQGNSAPDKSGLPSDRFSAERTGGSVSTLTIQRTQQEDSAVYLCASSSQGTGELFFGEGSRLTVL.

The V and J genes are TRBV12-5 and TRBJ2-3; D perhaps matches TRBD1 (6 bases). In germline, CDR1 is LGHNT, CDR2 FRNRAP. There are 13 residues in the CDR3. Trimming removed 6 bases at V and 4 bases at J, with 11 bases between. CDR3 sequence (DNA): TGTGCTAGTGGGACATCAGGGGCAGATACGCAGTATTTT. Its translation is CASGTSGADTQYF.

About this clone itself: At one boundary the junction diverges from the germline segment, which might be a read error. Other DNA sequences in the same sample also yield this CDR3. This chain connects TRBV6-1 to TRBJ2-7; possibly TRBD2 for D (7 bases). This CDR3 comprises 15 residues. CDR1 and CDR2 from the germline V gene are MNHNS and SASEGT. The CDR3 is CASSEVGGPGYEQYF. In DNA, the CDR3 is TGTGCCAGCAGTGAAGTCGGGGGGCCTGGTTACGAGCAATACTTC.

The CDR3 DNA reads TGCAGCGCTGGAGGAGGGGATGGGACTGAAGCTTTCTTT. Protein sequence: CSAGGGDGTEAFF. The V gene is TRBV29-1, the J gene TRBJ1-1, with D possibly matching TRBD1 (5 bases). Looked up from germline, CDR1 is SQVTM and CDR2 is ANQGSEA. CDR3 size: 13 residues. V was cut by 7 bases and J by 5 bases, with 17 bases left in between.

The V gene is TRBV5-1, the J gene TRBJ1-2; TRBD1 matches at 8 bases. CDR3 length: 15 amino acids. The J segment lost 0 bases and the V segment lost 0 bases, leaving 1 base of the junction unmatched. Germline V lookup: CDR1 SGHRS, CDR2 YFSETQ. DNA of the CDR3: TGCGCCAGCAGCTTGGCAGGGGGCACTAACTATGGCTACACCTTC. Encoded protein: CASSLAGGTNYGYTF.